The sequence of this T cell receptor (beta chain) was determined in a study of identifying expanded T cells in peripheral blood. Overall study results and limits: Clone count variance between roughly two-week samples rose with total template count. Differentially abundant clones: about 1.3 between replicates, around 17 at roughly 15 days, around 19 at four.

Sequenced by immunoSEQ multiplex PCR; TCRdb stores in-frame clones only, minus some. The sample lists about 89,000 clones, more than 75% occurring once. During the collection period, no donor immune events like infections were recorded. On this clone: Its specificity is not known.

The CDR3 is made up of 13 amino acids. CDR1 LGHNA and CDR2 YSLEER come from the germline V gene. V shed 1 base and J shed 3 bases, with 6 bases lying between them. The chain is built from TRBV4-3 and TRBJ1-1, with a weak D call TRBD1 (5 bases). Source material: blood. The sequence came from a person aged 18 to 75 in good health. The CDR3 loop is CASSQVGDTEAFF. In DNA form, the CDR3 reads TGCGCCAGCAGCCAAGTGGGGGACACTGAAGCTTTCTTT.